The sequence of this T cell receptor (beta chain) was determined in a study of blood T cell repertoires in COVID-19. The method was immunoSEQ multiplex PCR; TCRdb's version includes in-frame clones alone and lacks a portion of them. This sample has over 400,000 clones; 85% to 90% occur once, and the top ten carry 7.5% to 9.5%. This receptor was obtained from a woman aged 45-59 years with COVID-19, enrolled during active disease. The sample was peripheral blood.

CDR3 loop: CAWSEFGGGGYTF. As DNA, the CDR3 is TGTGCCTGGAGTGAATTCGGGGGGGGCGGCTACACCTTC. The chain combines TRBV30 with TRBJ1-2; possible D gene TRBD1, 6 bases. Germline CDR1 GTSNPN, CDR2 SVGIG (reference sequence). The CDR3 runs to 13 residues. V was shortened by 1 base and J by 8 bases, with 14 bases between the two germline ends.